A single sample is the source of the 22 T cell receptor beta chains below, sequenced in a study of T cells in tuberculosis. The repertoire was sequenced with immunoSEQ multiplex PCR; TCRdb's copy has only in-frame clones and lacks some. The sample yields 85,000 to 90,000 clones, more than 75% seen once. After thawing and overnight rest, PBMC were stained with GMM-loaded CD1B tetramer, viability dye and anti-CD3 for sorting. C32 glucose monomycolate from Rhodococcus equi was loaded onto the CD1B tetramers. The sequencing input was CD1b-GMM tetramer-negative cells sorted from PBMCs. These receptors all stem from an adult woman with latent tuberculosis.

V gene TRBV29-1 combines with J gene TRBJ2-5; 12 bases are shared with TRBD1. J lost 5 bases, V lost 4 bases, and 8 bases had no gene match. Germline assignment: CDR1 SQVTM and CDR2 ANQGSEA. The CDR3 is made up of 15 amino acids. The CDR3 bases are TGCAGCGTTGCCCGGGACAGGGGGCGAGGGGAGACCCAGTACTTC. Translation: CSVARDRGRGETQYF.

The chain has TRBV4-2 and TRBJ2-1, with a possible D match to TRBD2 (7 bases). V was trimmed by 0 bases and J by 4 bases, leaving 13 bases between them. The CDR3 is 16 residues long. From germline, CDR1 is LGHNA and CDR2 YNFKEQ. In DNA form, the CDR3 reads TGTGCCAGCAGCCAAGAAGGGGGGGCCGCTTACAATGAGCAGTTCTTC. Its protein is CASSQEGGAAYNEQFF.

This sequence joins TRBV19 and TRBJ1-5; a possible D gene is TRBD1 (6 bases). Per the germline V gene, CDR1 is LNHDA and CDR2 is SQIVND (reference sequence). CDR3 length: 14 amino acids. V was trimmed by 3 bases and J by 4 bases, leaving 10 bases between them. The CDR3 DNA follows: TGTGCCAGTAGTATGATCAGGGGTAATCAGCCCCAGCATTTT. It codes for CASSMIRGNQPQHF.

The chain employs TRBV5-6 and TRBJ2-1; possibly TRBD2 for D (5 bases). Trimming took off 1 base at V and 7 bases at J, with 12 bases between the two ends. The CDR3 loop spans 14 amino acids. From germline, CDR1 is SGHDT and CDR2 YYEEEE. In DNA form, the CDR3 reads TGTGCCAGCAGCTTGTTCATCGGCGGGAATGAGCAGTTCTTC. It yields the protein CASSLFIGGNEQFF.

This chain uses TRBV5-6 with TRBJ2-7, with 8 positions matching TRBD1. The germline V gene has CDR1 SGHDT and CDR2 YYEEEE. This CDR3 contains 14 residues. The trim removed 5 bases at V and 2 bases at J, leaving 6 bases unmatched. The DNA for the CDR3 is TGTGCCAGCAGGGGGACAGGTGTAGCCTACGAGCAGTACTTC. It encodes CASRGTGVAYEQYF.

The chain carries TRBV30 and TRBJ1-1, with D uncertain. This CDR3 region has 11 residues. The germline CDR1 and CDR2 sequences are GTSNPN and SVGIG (reference sequence). The V gene lost 6 bases and the J gene lost 3 bases, with 8 bases spanning the gap. The CDR3 DNA is TGTGCCTGCACATCTTACACTGAAGCTTTCTTT. Translating gives CACTSYTEAFF.

The chain carries TRBV7-8 and TRBJ2-5; TRBD2 agrees at 8 bases. The tail of the sequence fits TRBJ2-7 better, so the J call may be wrong. The length of the CDR3 is 15 residues. Germline V gene data show CDR1 as SGHVS and CDR2 as FQNEAQ. CDR3 region: CASTPGTRRSYEQYF. The CDR3 region has the DNA TGTGCCAGCACTCCGGGGACTAGACGATCCTACGAGCAGTACTTC.

This chain connects TRBV7-9 to TRBJ2-7, with no clear D. From germline, CDR1 is SEHNR and CDR2 FQNEAQ (reference sequence). V lost 5 bases, J lost 5 bases, and 19 bases lay in between. The CDR3 spans 15 residues. The CDR3 region is CASSDPTKAPDEQYF. CDR3 in DNA: TGTGCCAGCAGCGATCCGACAAAAGCCCCTGACGAGCAGTACTTC.

The CDR3, as DNA: TGTGCCAGTAGCCCCCTAGGGGTTACTAACACCGGGGAGCTGTTTTTT. This encodes CASSPLGVTNTGELFF. The chain employs TRBV19 and TRBJ2-2, with D possibly TRBD1 on 5 matching bases. Trimming cost V 6 bases and J 2 bases, with 16 bases left between them. CDR1 is LNHDA and CDR2 is SQIVND in the germline V gene (reference sequence). The CDR3 has 16 amino acids.

The genes are TRBV2 and TRBJ2-1; TRBD2 matches at 9 bases. CDR1 and CDR2 from the germline V gene are SNHLY and FYNNEI. There are 15 residues in the CDR3. With V trimmed by 1 base and J by 10 bases, 8 bases remained unmatched. CDR3 bases: TGTGCCAGCAGTGAAGTGGCGGGGGGGCAAAGAGAGCAGTTCTTC. It codes for CASSEVAGGQREQFF.

This rearrangement joins TRBV7-2 to TRBJ1-3; D is ambiguous. Germline-derived CDR1 and CDR2 are SGHTA and FQGNSA. The germline V and J ends were trimmed by 3 bases and 2 bases, with 11 bases remaining between them. The CDR3 totals 15 residues. The CDR3 loop is CASSFQWGAGNTIYF. The CDR3 DNA reads as TGTGCCAGCAGCTTCCAATGGGGAGCTGGAAACACCATATATTTT.

This chain uses TRBV5-4 with TRBJ2-1; 14 bases align to TRBD2. The length of the CDR3 is 17 residues. V shed 3 bases, J shed 1 base, and the junction held 3 bases outside the gene matches. From germline, CDR1 is SGHNT and CDR2 YYREEE (reference sequence). The CDR3 DNA reads as TGTGCCAGCAGCTCCAGGACTAGCGGGGGGTCCTACAATGAGCAGTTCTTC. Its protein product is CASSSRTSGGSYNEQFF.

The chain uses TRBV6-1 and TRBJ2-5; D possibly corresponds to TRBD2 (6 bases). Germline V gene sequence: CDR1 MNHNS, CDR2 SASEGT. This CDR3 region has 14 residues. Between the trimmed V and J ends, which lost 4 bases and 4 bases, there was a span of 13 bases. The CDR3 coding sequence is TGTGCCAGCAGTGTACGGAGGGATCCAGAGACCCAGTACTTC. Its protein product is CASSVRRDPETQYF.

J is TRBJ1-2 and V is TRBV4-3; 8 bases match TRBD1. CDR1 and CDR2 (germline): LGHNA, YSLEER. CDR3 length: 16 amino acids. V lost 0 bases and J lost 3; bases outside the gene matches: 6. The CDR3, as DNA: TGCGCCAGCAGCCAAGATGTAGGACAGGGCTACTATGGCTACACCTTC. Protein: CASSQDVGQGYYGYTF.

This clone has a single count. V gene TRBV7-9 combines with J gene TRBJ2-5, with D maybe TRBD2 (5 bases). Germline V lookup: CDR1 SEHNR, CDR2 FQNEAQ (reference sequence). The CDR3 is 16 amino acids. The ends were cut back, 5 bases at V and 7 bases at J, with 23 bases in the middle. The DNA for the CDR3 is TGTGCCAGCAGCCCCCGGACGGGGTCGGTTTTGGGGACCCAGTACTTC. It is translated as CASSPRTGSVLGTQYF. The variable domain in full, completed from reference TRBV7-9 and TRBJ2-5, reads DTGVSQNPRHKITKRGQNVTFRCDPISEHNRLYWYRQTLGQGPEFLTYFQNEAQLEKSRLLSDRFSAERPKGSFSTLEIQRTEQGDSAMYLCASSPRTGSVLGTQYFGPGTRLLVL.

J is TRBJ2-2 and V is TRBV23-1, with 7 bases aligning to TRBD1. TRBV23-1 is identified as an open reading frame with a role that is uncertain. The CDR3 loop spans 15 amino acids. The V gene end was trimmed by 4 bases and the J gene end by 4 bases; junction bases not matched to a gene: 6. The CDR3 coding sequence is TGCGCCAGCAGTCCGGGACAGCTCCCCACCGGGGAGCTGTTTTTT. This encodes CASSPGQLPTGELFF.

The J gene is TRBJ1-2, the V gene TRBV7-2, with D possibly being TRBD1 (6 bases). CDR1 is SGHTA and CDR2 is FQGNSA in the germline V gene. The CDR3 has 17 amino acids. V was shortened by 5 bases and J by 0 bases, with 19 bases between the two germline ends. The CDR3 reads CASSPTFRTASNYGYTF. The CDR3 coding sequence is TGTGCCAGCAGCCCTACTTTTCGGACAGCCTCTAACTATGGCTACACCTTC.

CDR3 residues: CASSQEDRGGYEQYF. CDR3 nucleotides: TGCGCCAGCAGCCAAGAAGACAGGGGTGGCTACGAGCAGTACTTC. The chain couples TRBV4-1 to TRBJ2-5; 8 nucleotides line up with TRBD1. The DNA end is more similar to TRBJ2-7, so the J call may be wrong. The CDR3 has 15 amino acids. Looked up from germline, CDR1 is MGHRA and CDR2 is YSYEKL.

The rearrangement links TRBV27 to TRBJ2-3; D gene uncertain. V was cut by 5 bases and J by 1 base, with 10 bases left in between. The germline gives CDR1 MNHEY, CDR2 SMNVEV (reference sequence). CDR3 length: 14 residues. In DNA form, the CDR3 reads TGTGCCAGCAGTCGCTTAGGAGGCACAGATACGCAGTATTTT. Protein sequence: CASSRLGGTDTQYF.

The rearrangement uses TRBV6-5 and TRBJ1-1; 8 nucleotides align to TRBD1. This CDR3 is 13 amino acids long. Germline loops: CDR1 MNHEY, CDR2 SVGAGI. V dropped 6 bases and J dropped 1; count of bases not matched to a gene: 1. CDR3 sequence: CASSGQGNTEAFF. In DNA, the CDR3 is TGTGCCAGCAGCGGACAGGGGAACACTGAAGCTTTCTTT.

The J gene is TRBJ2-2, the V gene TRBV6-5; possibly TRBD2 for D (7 bases). The CDR3 length is 15 residues. The germline V and J ends were trimmed by 7 bases and 4 bases, with 16 bases remaining between them. Germline CDR1 and CDR2: MNHEY and SVGAGI. As DNA, the CDR3 is TGTGCCAGCAAGGGGGGGCGCGGGGGCACCGGGGAGCTGTTTTTT. Residues: CASKGGRGGTGELFF.

Written as DNA, the CDR3 is TGTGCCAGCAGCGTCGGACAGGCCACTGAAGCTTTCTTT. Encoded protein: CASSVGQATEAFF. The J gene is TRBJ1-1, the V gene TRBV6-1; 7 nucleotides match TRBD1. V was clipped by 6 bases and J by 4 bases; unmatched bases: 5. The CDR3 covers 13 residues. Germline V lookup: CDR1 MNHNS, CDR2 SASEGT.